These 18 T cell receptor beta chains share one sample of origin, sequenced in a study of Tregs in tolerant kidney transplant recipients. Produced via immunoSEQ multiplex PCR; TCRdb's table is partial and in-frame only. Its listing shows roughly 48,000 clones. The source material was CD4+ T cells from blood, sampled before the transplant. These receptors were collected from a human donor who received a combined kidney and bone marrow transplant.

Worth noting for this clone: Read coverage stops 3 residues before the CDR3 terminus; the germline J gene supplies the remainder. The chain employs TRBV19 and TRBJ1-1; 8 nucleotides match TRBD1. The CDR3 length is 14 residues. Germline CDR1 LNHDA, CDR2 SQIVND (reference sequence). The V segment lost 4 bases and the J segment 5 bases; nucleotides outside the gene matches: 6. The CDR3 sequence: CASSTRQGITEAFF. The DNA read from the CDR3 is TGTGCCAGTAGTACCAGACAGGGGATAACTGAA.

Partial CDR3 DNA: TGTGCCAGCAGCTTGTTGGTAGTCGAAACAGATACG. It is translated as CASSLLVVETDT. The whole CDR3 sequence reads CASSLLVVETDTQYF. This sequence joins TRBV5-6 and TRBJ2-3; D is ambiguous. The observed sequence ends 3 residues before the CDR3 terminus, with the missing tail filled in from the germline J gene. Germline V CDR1 and CDR2: SGHDT, YYEEEE. The CDR3 is 15 residues long. With 1 base removed from V and 3 bases from J, the gap between germline ends came to 12 bases.

As concerns this clone: The read ends 3 residues before the CDR3 terminus; that terminus is restored from the germline J gene. The chain is built from TRBV5-1 and TRBJ2-3; D remains unclear. The germline V and J ends were trimmed by 0 bases and 0 bases, with 8 bases remaining between them. Germline V CDR1 and CDR2: SGHRS, YFSETQ. The CDR3 extends over 15 amino acids. The sequenced part of the CDR3 DNA is TGCGCCAGCAGCTTGGAGCCAACTAGCACAGATACG. Its translation: CASSLEPTSTDT. The entire CDR3 protein reads CASSLEPTSTDTQYF.

For this clone: The CDR3 goes on 3 residues after the read ends, and that part is filled in from the germline J gene. The chain links TRBV20-1 to TRBJ2-2; TRBD2 agrees at 10 bases. The V gene end was trimmed by 0 bases and the J gene end by 2 bases; junction bases not matched to a gene: 3. The length of the CDR3 is 16 residues. The germline V gene has CDR1 DFQATT and CDR2 SNEGSKA (reference sequence). The CDR3 DNA, read in part, is TGCAGTGCTAGAGATTGGACTAGCGGCAACACCGGGGAG. The encoded protein is CSARDWTSGNTGE. The full CDR3 protein reads CSARDWTSGNTGELFF.

Turning to this clone: The CDR3 end is not reached by the read, which stops 3 residues before it; the germline J gene fills it in. V and J are TRBV5-1 and TRBJ2-5, with 13 bases aligning to TRBD2. V was clipped by 0 bases and J by 5 bases; unmatched bases: 7. The germline CDR1 and CDR2 sequences are SGHRS and YFSETQ. The CDR3 sequence is 17 residues long. CDR3 protein: CASSLGLAGGSGETQYF. The part of the CDR3 DNA that was read is TGCGCCAGCAGCTTGGGACTAGCGGGAGGTTCAGGGGAGACC.

The CDR3 bases that were read are TGTGCCAGCAGCACAGCAGGGATGGATTCACCC. Translated: CASSTAGMDSP. The whole CDR3 sequence reads CASSTAGMDSPLHF. This chain connects TRBV5-4 to TRBJ1-6; D perhaps matches TRBD1 (5 bases). The CDR3 end falls 3 residues outside the read, so it is completed with the germline J gene. The V end lost 4 bases, the J end lost 8 bases, and 13 bases lay between the germline ends. The CDR3 totals 14 residues. Germline assignment: CDR1 SGHNT and CDR2 YYREEE (reference sequence).

The chain's CDR3 is CSARSPSGSYNEQFF. CDR3 DNA (partial): TGCAGTGCCCGGTCCCCTAGCGGGAGCTACAATGAG. The rearrangement uses TRBV20-1 and TRBJ2-1; 10 positions agree with TRBD2. The read comes to an end 3 residues before the CDR3 does, leaving the germline J gene to fill in the end. The CDR3 extends over 15 amino acids. Germline trimming cut 6 bases from V and 3 bases from J; bases unmatched to any gene: 8. Per germline, CDR1 DFQATT and CDR2 SNEGSKA (reference sequence).

In regard to this clone: The CDR3 goes on 3 residues after the read ends, and that part is filled in from the germline J gene. The genes are TRBV30 and TRBJ1-2; TRBD1 matches at 7 bases. Germline V lookup: CDR1 GTSNPN, CDR2 SVGIG (reference sequence). The CDR3 runs 14 residues. J lost 2 bases, V lost 0 bases, and 3 bases had no gene match. CDR3 amino acids: CAWSVLGQNYGYTF. CDR3 DNA, as far as it was read: TGTGCCTGGAGTGTATTGGGACAGAACTATGGC.

A note on this clone: The read ends 3 residues early relative to the CDR3; the germline J gene fills the gap. This sequence joins TRBV18 and TRBJ1-1, with TRBD1 as a possible D gene (6 bases). This CDR3 spans 15 amino acids. Trimming removed 3 bases at V and 0 bases at J, with 11 bases between. CDR1 is KGHSH, CDR2 LQKENI, per germline. Partial CDR3 DNA: TGTGCCAGCTCACCCCGGACAGTAGTGAACACTGAA. Translating gives CASSPRTVVNTE. The CDR3, in full, reads CASSPRTVVNTEAFF. Full variable domain (outside the CDR3, taken from reference TRBV18 and TRBJ1-1): NAGVMQNPRHLVRRRGQEARLRCSPMKGHSHVYWYRQLPEEGLKFMVYLQKENIIDESGMPKERFSAEFPKEGPSILRIQQVVRGDSAAYFCASSPRTVVNTEAFFGQGTRLTVV.

As for this clone: The CDR3 end lies 3 residues beyond the end of the read and is filled in from the germline J gene. The rearrangement joins TRBV2 to TRBJ1-2; D may be TRBD1 (5 bases). This CDR3 has 12 residues. Germline V gene data show CDR1 as SNHLY and CDR2 as FYNNEI. With 7 bases removed from V and 6 bases from J, the gap between germline ends came to 12 bases. Incomplete CDR3 DNA: TGTGCCAGCACCAGGGCCTCGGATGGC. Protein product: CASTRASDG. The complete CDR3 reads CASTRASDGYTF.

Regarding this clone: The read terminates 3 residues ahead of where the CDR3 ends, so the germline J gene completes it. The chain couples TRBV7-9 to TRBJ1-2, with D tentatively TRBD1 (5 bases). This CDR3 comprises 14 residues. The germline V gene encodes CDR1 SEHNR and CDR2 FQNEAQ (reference sequence). The V end was cut by 5 bases, the J end by 1 base, with 11 bases between. CDR3 DNA (partial): TGTGCCAGCAGCCCCTTGGGGGGTAACTATGGC. Translation gives CASSPLGGNYG. The complete CDR3 sequence is CASSPLGGNYGYTF.

As to this clone: The CDR3 end is not reached by the read, which stops 3 residues before it; the germline J gene fills it in. The chain uses TRBV2 and TRBJ2-1, with 13 bases aligning to TRBD2. The germline gives CDR1 SNHLY, CDR2 FYNNEI. V lost 6 bases to trimming and J lost 4 bases; unmatched junction nucleotides: 3. This CDR3 is 15 amino acids long. The chain's CDR3 is CASRGTSGAYNEQFF. Partial CDR3 DNA: TGTGCCAGCAGAGGGACTAGCGGGGCTTACAATGAG.

On this clone itself: The read terminates 3 residues before the CDR3 end, so the remaining end is supplied by the germline J gene. The chain joins TRBV20-1 to TRBJ2-3, with 14 bases that match TRBD2. V dropped 5 bases and J dropped 2; count of bases not matched to a gene: 3. Germline assignment: CDR1 DFQATT and CDR2 SNEGSKA (reference sequence). The CDR3 consists of 15 residues. CDR3: CSALTSGRDTDTQYF. The sequenced CDR3 bases are TGCAGTGCTTTGACTAGCGGGAGGGACACAGATACG.

Partial CDR3 DNA: TGTGCCAGCAGCCGATTAGGGCTGGGACTAGCAACAGATACG. It is translated as CASSRLGLGLATDT. The CDR3 in full is CASSRLGLGLATDTQYF. V and J are TRBV4-2 and TRBJ2-3, with 9 bases that match TRBD2. The CDR3 end falls 3 residues outside the read, so it is completed with the germline J gene. The V gene end was trimmed by 4 bases and the J gene end by 3 bases; junction bases not matched to a gene: 11. Germline loops: CDR1 LGHNA, CDR2 YNFKEQ. This CDR3 is built from 17 residues.

On this clone itself: The read halts 3 residues ahead of the CDR3 end, with the missing end drawn from the germline J gene. The chain has TRBV19 and TRBJ2-2; 7 nucleotides agree with TRBD1. With 6 bases clipped from V and 2 bases from J, the junction kept 9 bases outside the gene matches. The germline gives CDR1 LNHDA, CDR2 SQIVND (reference sequence). This CDR3 comprises 16 residues. CDR3 protein: CASRPLRQGNTGELFF. CDR3 DNA, as far as it was read: TGTGCCAGTAGACCGCTCCGACAGGGTAACACCGGGGAG.

Points on this clone: The CDR3 end lies 3 residues beyond the end of the read and is filled in from the germline J gene. The genes are TRBV20-1 and TRBJ2-7, with D possibly matching TRBD1 (6 bases). The germline gives CDR1 DFQATT, CDR2 SNEGSKA (reference sequence). V was trimmed by 8 bases and J by 3 bases, leaving 23 bases between them. The CDR3 length is 15 residues. The CDR3 is CSIGKIDRSIYEQYF. CDR3 DNA (partial): TGCAGTATTGGTAAAATCGACAGGTCGATCTACGAG.

Notes on this clone: The read comes to an end 3 residues before the CDR3 does, leaving the germline J gene to fill in the end. The genes are TRBV19 and TRBJ2-2; 9 bases fit TRBD2. The V and J ends lost 2 bases and 5 bases, in that order; junction bases with no gene match: 6. Germline assignment: CDR1 LNHDA and CDR2 SQIVND (reference sequence). This CDR3 spans 16 amino acids. The covered CDR3 bases are TGTGCCAGTAGTATACTAGCGGGATTATCGACCGGGGAG. Translating it yields CASSILAGLSTGE. The whole CDR3 protein reads CASSILAGLSTGELFF.

Comments on this clone: The sequenced fragment ends 3 residues before the CDR3 boundary, so the rest is inferred from the germline J gene. V is TRBV7-2 and J is TRBJ1-4; 8 nucleotides match TRBD1. With 5 bases clipped from V and 1 base from J, the junction kept 3 bases outside the gene matches. CDR3 size: 15 residues. CDR1 is SGHTA and CDR2 is FQGNSA in the germline V gene. The CDR3 loop is CASSRDRGTNEKLFF. The CDR3 DNA, read in part, is TGTGCCAGCAGCCGCGACAGGGGAACTAATGAAAAA.